The clone carrying this TCR beta chain was observed once. The junction shows a germline mismatch at one end, possibly a read error. This entry is derived from a study of blood T cell repertoires in COVID-19. About the study: Acute and convalescent COVID-19 samples came from the United States, Italy and Spain.

Libraries were prepared by immunoSEQ multiplex PCR; TCRdb keeps only in-frame clonotypes and omits some of them. The sample has 150,000 to 200,000 clones; roughly 86% are singletons. The receptor was isolated from a woman aged 25 to 45 with active or convalescent COVID-19. The specimen sequenced was peripheral blood.

The CDR3 protein is CASSSETGGAKVVF. In DNA form, the CDR3 reads TGTGCCAGCAGTTCTGAGACAGGGGGCGCCAAGGTTGTTTTT. The chain has TRBV2 and TRBJ1-4; TRBD1 aligns across 10 bases. The length of the CDR3 is 14 residues. The germline gives CDR1 SNHLY, CDR2 FYNNEI.